This TCR beta chain was sequenced in a study of shared clonotypes between healthy human individuals. The protocol was immunoSEQ multiplex PCR, while the TCRdb copy is restricted to in-frame clones and leaves out a portion. The sample has more than 2 million clones; 95% are singletons. This TCR was sampled from a man younger than 35 in good health. The sample taken for sequencing was naive CD4+ T cells sorted from blood. Subset: CD45RA+ positively selected.

As DNA, the CDR3 is TGTGCCAGCAGCGAAGACCCGGGCGACACTGAAGCTTTCTTT. This sequence encodes CASSEDPGDTEAFF. J is TRBJ1-1 and V is TRBV28; no clear D. Germline CDR1 is MDHEN and CDR2 is SYDVKM. There are 14 residues in the CDR3. The germline V and J ends were trimmed by 6 bases and 3 bases, with 14 bases remaining between them.